The clone carrying this T cell receptor beta chain was seen ten or more times. The antigen remains undetermined. Trimming took off 3 bases at V and 6 bases at J, with 14 bases between the two ends. The CDR3 runs 14 residues. The data stem from a study of T-cell reconstitution after alpha-beta-depleted transplantation in children. Findings and caveats of the study: Reportedly, alpha-beta T cells present about two months post-transplant originated from several hundred expanded clones of graft origin. Hyperexpanded clones declined; after one year, newly produced T cells mostly supplied diversity.

Researchers prepared the TCRbeta library using unique molecular identifiers, the study reports. TCRdb processed the PCR reads anew with MiXCR; each CDR3 protein has one entry. Of about 460,000 distinct CDR3 sequences listed, about 10% are singletons. The specimen comprised PBMCs, sampled before TCRalphabeta/CD19-depleted stem cell transplant. The J gene is TRBJ1-2, the V gene TRBV12-3 or TRBV12-4; possibly TRBD1 for D (6 bases). The receptor's source is a child aged 2-15 years with inherited bone marrow failure, due to receive a stem cell transplant. The CDR3 DNA follows: TGTGCCAGCAGTTTGGCGGGGGCCGGAGATGGCTACACCTTC. Translated, it gives CASSLAGAGDGYTF.